This T cell receptor beta chain emerged from a study of T cell changes during pregnancy in multiple sclerosis. Germline V lookup: CDR1 LNHNV, CDR2 YYDKDF (reference sequence). There are 14 residues in the CDR3. V gave up 1 base and J gave up 5 bases, with 11 bases separating them. The method was immunoSEQ multiplex PCR; TCRdb's version includes in-frame clones alone and lacks a portion of them. The table has about 100,000 clones, around 92% seen once. The source material was peripheral blood, sampled after pregnancy. This sequence originates from a female donor with multiple sclerosis, enrolled in a pregnancy study. This chain uses TRBV15 with TRBJ1-1; no definite D call. The CDR3 coding sequence is TGTGCCACCAGCAGAGGACGGGGAGGGACTGAAGCTTTCTTT. Residues: CATSRGRGGTEAFF.